One sample yielded the 14 T cell receptor beta chains listed below, sequenced in a study of T cell repertoires in cytomegalovirus infection. Via MiXCR, TCRdb re-called the reads, giving one row per CDR3 protein. The sample carries about 450,000 distinct CDR3 sequences, around 32% recorded once. The sample was PBMCs. The receptors were sampled from a human donor in good health (CMV status not recorded). Some clones in this sample may be carry-over from other donors' samples.

The chain carries TRBV6-6 and TRBJ2-7; a possible D gene is TRBD1 (5 bases). Germline assignment: CDR1 MNHNY and CDR2 SVGAGI (reference sequence). V was trimmed by 4 bases and J by 3 bases, leaving 13 bases between them. The CDR3 is 14 amino acids. The CDR3 DNA follows: TGTGCCAGCAGTTCTAAGGGGTTACACTACGAGCAGTACTTC. It codes for CASSSKGLHYEQYF.

This clonotype was seen more than once but under ten times. DNA for the CDR3: TGTGCCAGCAGCCTTCTTGCTGGGGCCAACGTCCTGACTTTC. This encodes CASSLLAGANVLTF. The chain is built from TRBV7-2 and TRBJ2-6; no clear D gene. This CDR3 has 14 residues. The germline gives CDR1 SGHTA, CDR2 FQGNSA. With 5 bases removed from V and 2 bases from J, the gap between germline ends came to 7 bases.

A note on this clonotype: With a much larger clone just one base away, this may be a read error. Likely a read error: the CDR3 ends without its conserved phenylalanine or tryptophan. The chain links TRBV7-2 to TRBJ2-5, with TRBD1 identical over 9 bases. The trim removed 4 bases at V and 4 bases at J, leaving 10 bases unmatched. The CDR3 runs 16 residues. CDR1 is SGHTA, CDR2 FQGNSA, per germline. The CDR3 protein is CASSSVGTGNRETQYL. Here the CDR3 DNA reads TGTGCCAGCAGCTCCGTCGGGACAGGGAATAGAGAGACCCAGTACTTA.

This clonotype turned up a few times. The gene calls are TRBV7-3 and TRBJ1-6; 9 bases match TRBD1. Germline V CDR1 and CDR2: SGHTA, FQGTGA. The J segment lost 7 bases and the V segment lost 8 bases, leaving 6 bases of the junction unmatched. This CDR3 has 14 residues. The DNA of the CDR3 is TGTGCCAGCGCGCAAGGACAGGGGAATTCACCCCTCCACTTT. Its translation: CASAQGQGNSPLHF.

This chain links TRBV29-1 with TRBJ1-2; D gene uncertain. Trimming removed 0 bases from V and 8 bases from J, with 7 bases in between. In germline, CDR1 is SQVTM, CDR2 ANQGSEA. The CDR3 length is 11 residues. CDR3 protein: CSVEDRRGYTF. In DNA, the CDR3 is TGCAGCGTTGAAGACAGGCGGGGCTACACCTTC.

The J gene is TRBJ1-2, the V gene TRBV7-9; TRBD1 might be the D (5 bases). CDR1 is SEHNR, CDR2 FQNEAQ, per germline (reference sequence). Trimming left V 2 bases short and J 3 bases short, with 10 bases between. The length of the CDR3 is 14 residues. As DNA, the CDR3 is TGTGCCAGCAGCTTATTCGGGGGGGACTATGGCTACACCTTC. Amino acid sequence: CASSLFGGDYGYTF.

This clonotype was counted ten times or more. The chain recombines TRBV7-2 with TRBJ2-5; D possibly corresponds to TRBD2 (7 bases). The CDR3 consists of 14 residues. Trimming pared 6 bases from V and 5 bases from J, leaving 16 bases between. The germline CDR1 and CDR2 sequences are SGHTA and FQGNSA. CDR3 protein: CASSIGGGRETQYF. The CDR3 DNA reads TGTGCCAGCAGTATTGGGGGGGGGCGGGAGACCCAGTACTTC.

About this clonotype itself: It may be a read error: a sequence one base away is much more abundant. The genes are TRBV7-2 and TRBJ2-3, with 7 bases aligning to TRBD1. Germline assignment: CDR1 SGHTA and CDR2 FQGNSA. The CDR3 covers 14 residues. V shed 6 bases, J shed 3 bases, and the junction held 6 bases outside the gene matches. The CDR3 nucleotides read TGTGCCAGCAGAAAGGACAGGCGGACAGATACGCAGTATTTT. This gives the protein CASRKDRRTDTQYF.

This clonotype was observed a handful of times. This chain links TRBV4-1 with TRBJ2-1; D possibly corresponds to TRBD1 (5 bases). Trimming stripped 0 bases from V and 7 bases from J, with 22 bases between. Per germline, CDR1 MGHRA and CDR2 YSYEKL. The CDR3 extends over 18 amino acids. The DNA of the CDR3 is TGCGCCAGCAGCCAAGATCAGTATTCAGGCAGGGTACTGAATGAGCAGTTCTTC. Its protein product is CASSQDQYSGRVLNEQFF.

The V call is TRBV6-2 or TRBV6-3, the J call TRBJ1-5; tentative D call: TRBD1 (6 bases). This CDR3 spans 18 amino acids. Looked up from germline, CDR1 is MNHEY and CDR2 is SVGEGT. Trimming took 4 bases from V and 0 from J, leaving 19 bases between them. The DNA for the CDR3 is TGTGCCAGCAGTTCGGGCAGGGGCACTCCTTATAGCAATCAGCCCCAGCATTTT. The encoded protein is CASSSGRGTPYSNQPQHF.

The V call is TRBV4-2, the J call TRBJ2-2; no reliable D call. Germline V gives CDR1 LGHNA, CDR2 YNFKEQ. V shed 3 bases and J shed 3 bases, with 26 bases lying between them. The CDR3 totals 20 residues. In DNA, the CDR3 is TGTGCCAGCAGCCAGACACCGAAAGCGCCTACCCCGCCGTACACCGGGGAGCTGTTTTTT. This encodes CASSQTPKAPTPPYTGELFF.

This chain joins TRBV6-1 and TRBJ1-1, with D unclear. The V end was cut by 6 bases, the J end by 0 bases, with 8 bases between. Germline V gene sequence: CDR1 MNHNS, CDR2 SASEGT. This CDR3 is 13 amino acids long. The CDR3 here is CASRQVLNTEAFF. The CDR3 DNA reads TGTGCCAGCAGGCAGGTTTTGAACACTGAAGCTTTCTTT.

The chain employs TRBV7-8 and TRBJ1-4, with 11 bases identical to TRBD1. The J segment lost 1 base and the V segment lost 5 bases, leaving 6 bases of the junction unmatched. The CDR3 is made up of 17 amino acids. CDR1 is SGHVS and CDR2 is FQNEAQ in the germline V gene. The CDR3 DNA reads as TGTGCCAGCAGCCGTAGCGGGACAGGGGGAACTAATGAAAAACTGTTTTTT. Its translation is CASSRSGTGGTNEKLFF.

J is TRBJ2-3 and V is TRBV11-2, with 7 positions matching TRBD1. Per the germline V gene, CDR1 is SGHAT and CDR2 is FQNNGV. J was trimmed by 2 bases and V by 6 bases; bases with no gene match: 5. The CDR3 is 14 residues long. The CDR3 spells CASRTTGNTDTQYF. In DNA form, the CDR3 reads TGTGCCAGCAGGACGACAGGGAACACAGATACGCAGTATTTT.